These 19 T cell receptor beta chains were sequenced from one sample in a study of T cell responses to AZD1222 COVID-19 vaccine. Libraries were prepared by immunoSEQ multiplex PCR; TCRdb keeps only in-frame clonotypes and omits some of them. Of roughly 91,000 clones in the sample, 70% to 90% were seen once. The specimen comprised peripheral blood, sampled on day 0 of AZD1222 vaccination. Every receptor here comes from an adult in good health.

The genes are TRBV5-5 and TRBJ2-7; 12 nucleotides line up with TRBD1. CDR1 and CDR2 from the germline V gene are SGHKS and YYEKEE (reference sequence). The J segment lost 1 base and the V segment lost 5 bases, leaving 13 bases of the junction unmatched. The CDR3 covers 18 residues. The CDR3 region has the DNA TGTGCCAGCAGTTCGTTTCCGGGACAGGGGGCGATTTCCTACGAGCAGTACTTC. Amino acid sequence: CASSSFPGQGAISYEQYF.

CDR3 nucleotide sequence: TGTGCCAGCCGAAAGGACGGGGTTAACTATGGCTACACCTTC. Residues: CASRKDGVNYGYTF. The chain couples TRBV9 to TRBJ1-2; D gene unclear. The CDR3 covers 14 residues. The V gene's germline CDR1 is SGDLS and CDR2 YYNGEE. Trimming cost V 7 bases and J 1 base, with 14 bases left between them.

The rearrangement links TRBV12-5 to TRBJ1-2, with 7 positions matching TRBD1. The CDR3 runs 13 residues. CDR1 is LGHNT, CDR2 FRNRAP, per germline. The V gene end was trimmed by 5 bases and the J gene end by 8 bases; junction bases not matched to a gene: 8. The CDR3 region is CASGPQGPGGYTF. As DNA, the CDR3 is TGTGCTAGTGGTCCACAGGGGCCGGGGGGCTACACCTTC.

This sequence joins TRBV4-3 and TRBJ2-5; D might be TRBD1 (6 bases). The germline V gene encodes CDR1 LGHNA and CDR2 YSLEER. The CDR3 has 14 amino acids. Trimming took 2 bases from V and 2 from J, leaving 9 bases between them. The CDR3 DNA sequence: TGCGCCAGCAGCCAATACACAGGGCAAGAGACCCAGTACTTC. This gives the protein CASSQYTGQETQYF.

V and J are TRBV24-1 and TRBJ2-5, with TRBD2 as a possible D gene (7 bases). The CDR3 runs 14 residues. Trimming removed 5 bases from V and 5 bases from J, with 14 bases in between. Germline CDR1 KGHDR, CDR2 SFDVKD. In DNA form, the CDR3 reads TGTGCCACCAGTGCCCGGGGGCGGGGGGAGACCCAGTACTTC. This encodes CATSARGRGETQYF.

This clone was detected a few times. The chain joins TRBV11-2 to TRBJ2-6; 7 nucleotides agree with TRBD1. This CDR3 is built from 16 residues. V lost 3 bases and J lost 0; bases outside the gene matches: 2. Germline assignment: CDR1 SGHAT and CDR2 FQNNGV. This CDR3 is CASSLDRPSGANVLTF. The CDR3 bases are TGTGCCAGCAGCTTGGACAGGCCCTCTGGGGCCAACGTCCTGACTTTC.

Only a few counts were recorded for this clone. The V gene is TRBV28, the J gene TRBJ1-4, with 10 bases identical to TRBD1. This CDR3 is 15 amino acids long. Germline V gene lookup returns CDR1 MDHEN and CDR2 SYDVKM. Trimming at V came to 7 bases and at J to 2 bases, leaving 4 bases not matched to a gene. In DNA form, the CDR3 reads TGTGCCAGCATCGACAGGGGGCTCACTAATGAAAAACTGTTTTTT. It is translated as CASIDRGLTNEKLFF. The whole variable domain, remainder taken from reference TRBV28 and TRBJ1-4, is DVKVTQSSRYLVKRTGEKVFLECVQDMDHENMFWYRQDPGLGLRLIYFSYDVKMKEKGDIPEGYSVSREKKERFSLILESASTNQTSMYLCASIDRGLTNEKLFFGSGTQLSVL.

The CDR3 bases are TGTGCCAGTAGTATTCCCTTGGACAGGGGACGCACCGGGGAGCTGTTTTTT. Its protein product is CASSIPLDRGRTGELFF. The chain employs TRBV19 and TRBJ2-2; 9 nucleotides line up with TRBD1. The germline V gene encodes CDR1 LNHDA and CDR2 SQIVND (reference sequence). Germline trimming cut 3 bases from V and 4 bases from J; bases unmatched to any gene: 9. The CDR3 is made up of 17 amino acids.

A single count supports this clone. The CDR3 nucleotides are TGCAGCGTGGGGTCAATGGGACCAGTAGGAAACACCATATATTTT. Amino acid sequence: CSVGSMGPVGNTIYF. The chain carries TRBV29-1 and TRBJ1-3, with D perhaps matching TRBD1 (5 bases). Per the germline V gene, CDR1 is SQVTM and CDR2 is ANQGSEA. Trimming cost V 6 bases and J 4 bases, with 19 bases left between them. This CDR3 comprises 15 residues.

A single count supports this clone. The chain joins TRBV3-1 (or the pseudogene TRBV3-2) to TRBJ1-2; D possibly corresponds to TRBD1 (6 bases). V lost 5 bases, J lost 5 bases, and 18 bases lay in between. The germline V gene has CDR1 LGHDT and CDR2 YNNKEL (reference sequence). This CDR3 is 15 amino acids long. The CDR3 DNA is TGTGCCAGCAGCTCCCGTATAGGGGGGGTTTATGGCTACACCTTC. This gives the protein CASSSRIGGVYGYTF.

The V and J genes are TRBV6-4 and TRBJ2-7; D is ambiguous. Germline V gene lookup returns CDR1 MRHNA and CDR2 SNTAGT. The CDR3 totals 13 residues. V was trimmed by 0 bases and J by 6 bases, leaving 9 bases between them. The CDR3 loop reads CASSDSPGREQYF. Here the CDR3 DNA reads TGTGCCAGCAGTGACTCGCCAGGTCGCGAGCAGTACTTC.

The chain combines TRBV3-1 (or the pseudogene TRBV3-2) with TRBJ1-4, with TRBD1 matching 11 bases. With 4 bases clipped from V and 6 bases from J, the junction kept 7 bases outside the gene matches. Per germline, CDR1 LGHDT and CDR2 YNNKEL (reference sequence). The CDR3 loop spans 16 amino acids. The DNA for the CDR3 is TGTGCCAGCAGCCCAGGGACAGGGGGGAGGTATGAAAAACTGTTTTTT. This translates into CASSPGTGGRYEKLFF.

In DNA, the CDR3 is TGTGCCAGTAGTCCACGGGTGGGGTCGAGCTCCTATAATTCACCCCTCCACTTT. It translates to CASSPRVGSSSYNSPLHF. The chain carries TRBV19 and TRBJ1-6; D is uncertain. The V gene lost 5 bases and the J gene lost 0 bases, with 17 bases spanning the gap. The CDR3 is 18 amino acids. Looked up from germline, CDR1 is LNHDA and CDR2 is SQIVND (reference sequence).

A single count supports this clone. The chain couples TRBV2 to TRBJ2-7; 7 positions match TRBD2. CDR3 length: 15 amino acids. The germline CDR1 and CDR2 sequences are SNHLY and FYNNEI. Unmatched junction bases numbered 6, after V lost 3 bases and J lost 1 base. In DNA form, the CDR3 reads TGTGCCAGCAGTGACCCAGCGGGACTATCCTACGAGCAGTACTTC. As protein: CASSDPAGLSYEQYF.

The chain carries TRBV5-6 and TRBJ2-3, with D uncertain. The germline CDR1 and CDR2 sequences are SGHDT and YYEEEE. Trimming left V 1 base short and J 4 bases short, with 4 bases between. The CDR3 runs 12 residues. The CDR3 coding sequence is TGTGCCAGCAGCTTGAAAGCAGATACGCAGTATTTT. This gives the protein CASSLKADTQYF.

The chain is built from TRBV3-1 (or the pseudogene TRBV3-2) and TRBJ2-5; the D is unclear. The CDR3 contains 11 residues. With 4 bases removed from V and 5 bases from J, the gap between germline ends came to 5 bases. CDR1 and CDR2 from the germline V gene are LGHDT and YNNKEL (reference sequence). CDR3: CASSLGETQYF. DNA for the CDR3: TGTGCCAGCAGCCTCGGGGAGACCCAGTACTTC.

V is TRBV11-2 and J is TRBJ1-2; 9 bases map to TRBD1. Germline-derived CDR1 and CDR2 are SGHAT and FQNNGV. CDR3 length equals 16 residues. J was trimmed by 8 bases and V by 5 bases; bases with no gene match: 15. The CDR3 region is CASSPTTGTGSGGYTF. The CDR3 coding sequence is TGTGCCAGCAGCCCGACGACCGGGACAGGGTCTGGCGGCTACACCTTC.

This clone turned up a few times. The chain couples TRBV4-3 to TRBJ2-3; D may be TRBD1 (6 bases). From germline, CDR1 is LGHNA and CDR2 YSLEER. The CDR3 contains 16 residues. V lost 2 bases, J lost 0 bases, and 12 bases lay in between. The CDR3 is CASSQRQGPSTDTQYF. The CDR3 bases are TGCGCCAGCAGCCAACGGCAGGGGCCTAGCACAGATACGCAGTATTTT.

This clone was found once. Other DNA sequences in the sample encode the same CDR3. This chain links TRBV6-5 with TRBJ2-7; 12 bases match TRBD2. Germline CDR1 and CDR2: MNHEY and SVGAGI. J gave up 4 bases and V 2 bases, and 3 bases lay outside the gene matches. The CDR3 sequence is 15 residues long. The CDR3 DNA is TGTGCCAGCAGTTACCTAGCGGGGGGGGATTACGAGCAGTACTTC. It specifies CASSYLAGGDYEQYF.